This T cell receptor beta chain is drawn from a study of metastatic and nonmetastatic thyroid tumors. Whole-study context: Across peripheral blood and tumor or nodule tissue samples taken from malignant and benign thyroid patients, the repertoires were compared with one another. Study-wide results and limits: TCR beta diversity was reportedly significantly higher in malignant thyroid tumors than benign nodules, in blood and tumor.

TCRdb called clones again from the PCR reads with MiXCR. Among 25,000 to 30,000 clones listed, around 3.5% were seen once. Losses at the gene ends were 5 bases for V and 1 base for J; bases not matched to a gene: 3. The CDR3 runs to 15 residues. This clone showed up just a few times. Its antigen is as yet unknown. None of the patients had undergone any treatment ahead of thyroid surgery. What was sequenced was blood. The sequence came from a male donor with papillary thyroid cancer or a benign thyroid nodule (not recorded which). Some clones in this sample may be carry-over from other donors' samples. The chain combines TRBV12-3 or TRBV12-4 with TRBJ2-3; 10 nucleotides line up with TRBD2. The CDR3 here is CASSTLAGGTDTQYF. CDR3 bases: TGTGCCAGCAGTACTCTAGCGGGAGGCACAGATACGCAGTATTTT.